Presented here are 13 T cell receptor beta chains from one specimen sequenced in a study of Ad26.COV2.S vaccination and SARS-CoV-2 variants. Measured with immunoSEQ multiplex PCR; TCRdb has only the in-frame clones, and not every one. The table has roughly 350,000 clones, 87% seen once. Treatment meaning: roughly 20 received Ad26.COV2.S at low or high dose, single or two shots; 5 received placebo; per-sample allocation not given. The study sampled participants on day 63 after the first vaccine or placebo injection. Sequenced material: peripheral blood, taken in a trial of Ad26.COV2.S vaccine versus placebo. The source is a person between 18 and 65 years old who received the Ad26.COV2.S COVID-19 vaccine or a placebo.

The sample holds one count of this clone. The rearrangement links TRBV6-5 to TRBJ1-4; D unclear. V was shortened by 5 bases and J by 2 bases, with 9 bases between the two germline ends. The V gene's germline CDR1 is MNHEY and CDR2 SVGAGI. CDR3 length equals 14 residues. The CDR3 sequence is CASSPGSTNEKLFF. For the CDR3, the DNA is TGTGCCAGCAGTCCGGGGAGCACTAATGAAAAACTGTTTTTT.

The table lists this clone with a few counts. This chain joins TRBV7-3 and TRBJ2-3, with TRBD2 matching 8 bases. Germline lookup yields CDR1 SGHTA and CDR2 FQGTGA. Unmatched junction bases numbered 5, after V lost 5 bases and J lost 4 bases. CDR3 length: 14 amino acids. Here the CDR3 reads CASSPGGAADTQYF. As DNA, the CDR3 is TGTGCCAGCAGCCCCGGGGGGGCGGCAGATACGCAGTATTTT. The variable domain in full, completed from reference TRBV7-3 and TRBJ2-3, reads GAGVSQTPSNKVTEKGKYVELRCDPISGHTALYWYRQSLGQGPEFLIYFQGTGAADDSGLPNDRFFAVRPEGSVSTLKIQRTERGDSAVYLCASSPGGAADTQYFGPGTRLTVL.

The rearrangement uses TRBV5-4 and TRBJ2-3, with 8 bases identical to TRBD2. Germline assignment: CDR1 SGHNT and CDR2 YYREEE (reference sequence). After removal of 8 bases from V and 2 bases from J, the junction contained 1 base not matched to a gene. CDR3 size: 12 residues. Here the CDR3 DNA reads TGTGCCAGTAGCGGGGACACAGATACGCAGTATTTT. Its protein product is CASSGDTDTQYF.

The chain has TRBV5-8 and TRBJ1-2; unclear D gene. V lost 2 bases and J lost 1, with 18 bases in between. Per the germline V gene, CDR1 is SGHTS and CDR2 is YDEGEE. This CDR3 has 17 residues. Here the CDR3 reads CASSFPPKGKYNYGYTF. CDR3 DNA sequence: TGTGCCAGCAGCTTCCCACCTAAGGGAAAGTATAACTATGGCTACACCTTC.

The CDR3 reads CSAKHGNTIYF. The CDR3 coding sequence is TGCAGTGCCAAACATGGAAACACCATATATTTT. The V and J genes are TRBV20-1 and TRBJ1-3; D unresolved. The CDR3 spans 11 residues. Germline lookup yields CDR1 DFQATT and CDR2 SNEGSKA (reference sequence). Trimming pared 6 bases from V and 3 bases from J, leaving 6 bases between.

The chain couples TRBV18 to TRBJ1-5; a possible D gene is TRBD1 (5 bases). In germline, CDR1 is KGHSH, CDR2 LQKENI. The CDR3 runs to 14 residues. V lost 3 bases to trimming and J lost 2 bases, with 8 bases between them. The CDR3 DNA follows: TGTGCCAGCTCACCGACAGACGGCAATCAGCCCCAGCATTTT. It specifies CASSPTDGNQPQHF.

This chain's CDR3 is CASSLTGRGAKNIQYF. CDR3 in DNA: TGTGCCAGCAGCCTTACAGGGAGAGGAGCCAAAAACATTCAGTACTTC. The chain links TRBV9 to TRBJ2-4, with D maybe TRBD1 (6 bases). Germline V gene data show CDR1 as SGDLS and CDR2 as YYNGEE. V shed 4 bases and J shed 0 bases, with 14 bases lying between them. CDR3 length equals 16 residues. Based on the CDR3 plus reference TRBV9 and TRBJ2-4, the full variable domain is DSGVTQTPKHLITATGQRVTLRCSPRSGDLSVYWYQQSLDQGLQFLIQYYNGEERAKGNILERFSAQQFPDLHSELNLSSLELGDSALYFCASSLTGRGAKNIQYFGAGTRLSVL.

CDR3 in amino acids: CSGTPGGRGETQYF. CDR3 DNA sequence: TGCAGCGGCACACCGGGAGGTCGGGGGGAGACCCAGTACTTC. The rearrangement uses TRBV29-1 and TRBJ2-5, with 7 bases fitting TRBD2. V gave up 7 bases and J gave up 5 bases; unmatched junction bases: 13. The germline CDR1 and CDR2 sequences are SQVTM and ANQGSEA. This CDR3 is built from 14 residues.

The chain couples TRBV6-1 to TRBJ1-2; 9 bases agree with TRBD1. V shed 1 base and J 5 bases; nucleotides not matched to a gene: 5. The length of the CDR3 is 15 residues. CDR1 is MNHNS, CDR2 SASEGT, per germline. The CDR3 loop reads CASSEVVTGGYGYTF. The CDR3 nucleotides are TGTGCCAGCAGTGAAGTCGTGACAGGGGGGTATGGCTACACCTTC.

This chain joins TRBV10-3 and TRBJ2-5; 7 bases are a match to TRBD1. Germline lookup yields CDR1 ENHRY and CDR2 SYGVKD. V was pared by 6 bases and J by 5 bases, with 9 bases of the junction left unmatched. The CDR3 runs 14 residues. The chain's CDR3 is CAISTTETGETQYF. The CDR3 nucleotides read TGTGCCATCAGCACTACTGAGACAGGGGAGACCCAGTACTTC.

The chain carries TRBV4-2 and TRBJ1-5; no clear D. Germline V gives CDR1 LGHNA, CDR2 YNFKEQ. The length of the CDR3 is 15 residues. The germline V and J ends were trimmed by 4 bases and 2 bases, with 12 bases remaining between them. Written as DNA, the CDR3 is TGTGCCAGCAGCCCAGAGGAGGATGGCAATCAGCCCCAGCATTTT. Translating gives CASSPEEDGNQPQHF.

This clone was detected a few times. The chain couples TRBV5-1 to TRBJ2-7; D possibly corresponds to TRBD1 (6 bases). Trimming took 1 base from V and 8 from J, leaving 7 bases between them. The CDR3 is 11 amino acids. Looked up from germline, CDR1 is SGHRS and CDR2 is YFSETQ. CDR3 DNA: TGCGCCAGCAGCTTGCGGGACAAGCAGTACTTC. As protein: CASSLRDKQYF.

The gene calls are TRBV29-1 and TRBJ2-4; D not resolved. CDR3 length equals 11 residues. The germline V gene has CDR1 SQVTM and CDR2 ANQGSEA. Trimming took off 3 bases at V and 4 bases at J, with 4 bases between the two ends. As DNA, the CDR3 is TGCAGCGTTGAGAGGAAAAACATTCAGTACTTC. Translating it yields CSVERKNIQYF.